The 28 T cell receptor beta chains listed next were all sequenced from one sample in a study of cytomegalovirus exposure and HLA in healthy donors. This PCR relied on a set of 60 Vbeta primers and 13 Jbeta primers. Profiling relied on immunoSEQ multiplex PCR, and the TCRdb table lists in-frame clones only, not all of them. This table holds 75,000 to 100,000 clones, roughly 74% found once. Input material: PBMCs. The origin of the receptors is a woman between 65 and 79 years old in good health and CMV-seropositive.

This chain connects TRBV27 to TRBJ2-7; 9 bases are shared with TRBD2. The germline V gene encodes CDR1 MNHEY and CDR2 SMNVEV (reference sequence). CDR3 size: 15 residues. V lost 6 bases, J lost 3 bases, and 9 bases stayed unmatched. CDR3 DNA: TGTGCCAGCAGCTCCCGGCGGGGGGGCATCTACGAGCAGTACTTC. It yields the protein CASSSRRGGIYEQYF.

This clone was recorded a few times. CDR3 region: CASSLFQGSVTGELFF. The CDR3 DNA reads as TGTGCCAGCAGTTTATTCCAGGGGTCGGTCACCGGGGAGCTGTTTTTT. The V gene is TRBV28, the J gene TRBJ2-2; perhaps TRBD1 as D (6 bases). Germline V gene data show CDR1 as MDHEN and CDR2 as SYDVKM. The CDR3 extends over 16 amino acids. Trimming removed 1 base from V and 4 bases from J, with 13 bases in between. Using reference TRBV28 and TRBJ2-2 for the parts outside the CDR3, the full variable domain is DVKVTQSSRYLVKRTGEKVFLECVQDMDHENMFWYRQDPGLGLRLIYFSYDVKMKEKGDIPEGYSVSREKKERFSLILESASTNQTSMYLCASSLFQGSVTGELFFGEGSRLTVL.

The chain carries TRBV5-1 and TRBJ2-3; D possibly corresponds to TRBD1 (5 bases). Trimming left V 1 base short and J 2 bases short, with 11 bases between. This CDR3 comprises 15 residues. Germline CDR1 and CDR2: SGHRS and YFSETQ. DNA of the CDR3: TGCGCCAGCAGCTTGTCCGAGACAGTCACAGATACGCAGTATTTT. Translation gives CASSLSETVTDTQYF.

The chain recombines TRBV6-4 with TRBJ2-7, with 10 bases fitting TRBD1. The CDR3 spans 15 residues. CDR1 and CDR2 (germline): MRHNA, SNTAGT. Losses at the gene ends were 3 bases for V and 5 bases for J; bases not matched to a gene: 7. The CDR3 DNA reads as TGTGCCAGCAGTGAAAATCCGGGACAGGGGAACGAGCAGTACTTC. As protein: CASSENPGQGNEQYF.

This chain connects TRBV2 to TRBJ1-2, with a weak D call TRBD1 (6 bases). Trimming cost V 7 bases and J 0 bases, with 9 bases left between them. The CDR3 contains 13 residues. CDR1 and CDR2 from the germline V gene are SNHLY and FYNNEI. CDR3 amino acids: CASKGEANYGYTF. For the CDR3, the DNA is TGTGCCAGCAAGGGGGAAGCTAACTATGGCTACACCTTC.

The chain carries TRBV10-1 and TRBJ2-2, with 10 bases matching TRBD2. Trimming removed 4 bases from V and 6 bases from J; junction bases left unmatched: 14. Germline CDR1 WNHNN, CDR2 SYGVQD (reference sequence). This CDR3 contains 18 residues. The CDR3 DNA reads as TGCGCCAGCAGTGCCTTCACACTCCTAGCGGGAGTATCCGGGGAGCTGTTTTTT. Amino acid sequence: CASSAFTLLAGVSGELFF.

The J gene is TRBJ1-1, the V gene TRBV6-5, with TRBD1 identical over 7 bases. V was pared by 6 bases and J by 5 bases, with 6 bases of the junction left unmatched. This CDR3 contains 13 residues. The germline V gene has CDR1 MNHEY and CDR2 SVGAGI. The CDR3 protein is CASSLTGRTEAFF. CDR3 nucleotides: TGTGCCAGCAGCCTGACAGGGAGAACTGAAGCTTTCTTT.

J is TRBJ1-1 and V is TRBV4-2; D remains unclear. CDR1 LGHNA and CDR2 YNFKEQ come from the germline V gene. V was trimmed by 1 base and J by 5 bases, leaving 11 bases between them. This CDR3 is 14 amino acids long. CDR3 protein: CASSQGAGWTEAFF. The CDR3 bases are TGTGCCAGCAGCCAAGGAGCGGGTTGGACTGAAGCTTTCTTT.

The chain has TRBV11-1 and TRBJ2-5; D not resolved. The germline V gene has CDR1 SGHAT and CDR2 FQDESV (reference sequence). This CDR3 is 12 amino acids long. Trimming took off 4 bases at V and 5 bases at J, with 8 bases between the two ends. This chain's CDR3 is CASSSNGETQYF. CDR3 coding DNA: TGTGCCAGCAGCTCGAATGGCGAGACCCAGTACTTC.

This clone was seen only a few times. The V call is TRBV23-1, the J call TRBJ1-5; 10 bases line up with TRBD1. TRBV23-1 is an ORF for which the function is uncertain. V was pared by 2 bases and J by 2 bases, with 6 bases of the junction left unmatched. The CDR3 consists of 17 residues. In DNA form, the CDR3 reads TGCGCCAGCAGTCAAGGACAGGGGGGTGGGTGCAATCAGCCCCAGCATTTT. Translated: CASSQGQGGGCNQPQHF.

This chain connects TRBV5-1 to TRBJ2-5; D gene unclear. The V and J ends lost 1 base and 7 bases respectively, with 5 bases between them. This CDR3 is 11 amino acids long. Per the germline V gene, CDR1 is SGHRS and CDR2 is YFSETQ. Here the CDR3 DNA reads TGCGCCAGCAGCTTGTACGGGACCCAGTACTTC. Its protein is CASSLYGTQYF.

The V call is TRBV2, the J call TRBJ2-3; possible D gene TRBD1, 6 bases. Germline V lookup: CDR1 SNHLY, CDR2 FYNNEI. The CDR3 totals 11 residues. V lost 8 bases and J 5 bases, leaving 8 bases between the germline ends. The CDR3 DNA reads as TGTGCCAGCTCGGACAGAGATACGCAGTATTTT. It is translated as CASSDRDTQYF.

This clone has only a few counts. The V gene is TRBV7-6, the J gene TRBJ2-5; 12 bases line up with TRBD2. The J segment lost 2 bases and the V segment lost 5 bases, leaving 6 bases of the junction unmatched. Per germline, CDR1 SGHVS and CDR2 FNYEAQ. CDR3 length equals 16 residues. CDR3 in amino acids: CASSKDGLAGQETQYF. As DNA, the CDR3 is TGTGCCAGCAGCAAAGATGGACTAGCGGGGCAAGAGACCCAGTACTTC.

The rearrangement joins TRBV5-1 to TRBJ2-2, with 10 positions matching TRBD1. J lost 4 bases, V lost 3 bases, and 3 bases had no gene match. There are 15 residues in the CDR3. From germline, CDR1 is SGHRS and CDR2 YFSETQ. The CDR3 nucleotides read TGCGCCAGCAGCTCTAGGACAGGGGGCACCGGGGAGCTGTTTTTT. It translates to CASSSRTGGTGELFF.

The gene calls are TRBV10-1 and TRBJ2-7; D gene uncertain. The V gene lost 1 base and the J gene lost 0 bases, with 16 bases spanning the gap. The CDR3 runs to 17 residues. Germline V lookup: CDR1 WNHNN, CDR2 SYGVQD (reference sequence). DNA of the CDR3: TGCGCCAGCAGTGAGTTTAATAATTTGGGCAGCTCCTACGAGCAGTACTTC. Translation gives CASSEFNNLGSSYEQYF.

CDR3 loop: CSAAEGTRSYF. CDR3 nucleotide sequence: TGCAGTGCTGCCGAAGGGACTAGATCCTACTTC. This sequence joins TRBV20-1 and TRBJ2-4, with 8 bases that match TRBD2. Germline loops: CDR1 DFQATT, CDR2 SNEGSKA (reference sequence). V was clipped by 5 bases and J by 16 bases; unmatched bases: 10. The CDR3 covers 11 residues.

The chain combines TRBV4-1 with TRBJ2-5; 8 bases are a match to TRBD1. The CDR3 spans 15 residues. CDR1 is MGHRA, CDR2 YSYEKL, per germline. With V trimmed by 2 bases and J by 0 bases, 2 bases remained unmatched. DNA for the CDR3: TGCGCCAGCAGCCAAACGGGACAGGACCAAGAGACCCAGTACTTC. This gives the protein CASSQTGQDQETQYF.

This clone has ten or more counts. The V call is TRBV11-2, the J call TRBJ1-2; D remains ambiguous. The CDR3 contains 15 residues. V was cut by 4 bases and J by 2 bases, with 14 bases left in between. Germline V gene data show CDR1 as SGHAT and CDR2 as FQNNGV. CDR3 protein: CASSSSRDTNYGYTF. The CDR3 nucleotides are TGTGCCAGCAGCTCGTCCCGCGACACGAACTATGGCTACACCTTC. Supplemented by reference TRBV11-2 and TRBJ1-2, the full variable domain reads EAGVAQSPRYKIIEKRQSVAFWCNPISGHATLYWYQQILGQGPKLLIQFQNNGVVDDSQLPKDRFSAERLKGVDSTLKIQPAKLEDSAVYLCASSSSRDTNYGYTFGSGTRLTVV.

This chain uses TRBV14 with TRBJ1-1; no reliable D call. This CDR3 has 15 amino acids. Looked up from germline, CDR1 is SGHDN and CDR2 is FVKESK. Trimming pared 1 base from V and 0 bases from J, leaving 9 bases between. The CDR3 region is CASSQGRRMNTEAFF. As DNA, the CDR3 is TGTGCCAGCAGCCAAGGGAGAAGAATGAACACTGAAGCTTTCTTT.

This clone occurred a few times. J is TRBJ1-4 and V is TRBV5-6; maybe TRBD1 (6 bases). In germline, CDR1 is SGHDT, CDR2 YYEEEE. The CDR3 has 15 residues. Trimming pared 4 bases from V and 6 bases from J, leaving 16 bases between. The CDR3 loop reads CASSPLQGIDEKLFF. DNA of the CDR3: TGTGCCAGCAGCCCTTTACAGGGAATCGATGAAAAACTGTTTTTT.

The chain uses TRBV27 and TRBJ2-7; unclear D gene. CDR3 length: 12 amino acids. The ends were cut back, 0 bases at V and 6 bases at J, with 6 bases in the middle. Per germline, CDR1 MNHEY and CDR2 SMNVEV (reference sequence). As DNA, the CDR3 is TGTGCCAGCAGTTTATCGCGAGGCGAGCAGTACTTC. It codes for CASSLSRGEQYF.

The V call is TRBV19, the J call TRBJ1-4; D gene uncertain. Germline loops: CDR1 LNHDA, CDR2 SQIVND (reference sequence). CDR3 size: 15 residues. V lost 3 bases to trimming and J lost 8 bases, with 16 bases between them. CDR3 in amino acids: CASSIGGHSIEKLFF. In nucleotides, the CDR3 is TGTGCCAGTAGTATCGGAGGGCACTCCATCGAAAAACTGTTTTTT.

This clone was picked up a small number of times. The chain has TRBV11-2 and TRBJ2-2, with 8 nucleotides matching TRBD2. The CDR3 length is 15 residues. CDR1 and CDR2 (germline): SGHAT, FQNNGV. Germline trimming cut 5 bases from V and 4 bases from J; bases unmatched to any gene: 6. The CDR3 coding sequence is TGTGCCAGCAGCAGGGGACTAGAGAGCACCGGGGAGCTGTTTTTT. Residues: CASSRGLESTGELFF.

This clone has a handful of counts. This chain links TRBV28 with TRBJ2-7; 12 nucleotides match TRBD2. The germline V gene encodes CDR1 MDHEN and CDR2 SYDVKM. This CDR3 region has 15 residues. V gave up 5 bases and J gave up 4 bases; unmatched junction bases: 6. The CDR3 nucleotides read TGTGCCAGCAGTGGACTAGCGGGGTTGGGTTACGAGCAGTACTTC. Protein product: CASSGLAGLGYEQYF.

The CDR3 sequence: CASSSEGTSGGNEQFF. Here the CDR3 DNA reads TGTGCCAGCAGCTCAGAGGGGACTAGCGGGGGCAATGAGCAGTTCTTC. The chain couples TRBV11-3 to TRBJ2-1; 14 positions agree with TRBD2. CDR1 is SGHNT and CDR2 is YENEEA in the germline V gene. Losses at the gene ends were 4 bases for V and 6 bases for J; bases not matched to a gene: 5. The CDR3 length is 16 residues.

This clone was picked up a small number of times. J is TRBJ2-2 and V is TRBV5-1; 9 bases agree with TRBD1. From germline, CDR1 is SGHRS and CDR2 YFSETQ. The CDR3 runs 14 residues. With 3 bases clipped from V and 7 bases from J, the junction kept 4 bases outside the gene matches. Here the CDR3 reads CASSSQGAHGELFF. CDR3 DNA sequence: TGCGCCAGCAGCTCACAGGGGGCTCACGGGGAGCTGTTTTTT.

This chain links TRBV30 with TRBJ2-7, with 8 bases matching TRBD1. CDR3 size: 12 residues. Trimming removed 1 base from V and 9 bases from J; junction bases left unmatched: 5. Germline V gene lookup returns CDR1 GTSNPN and CDR2 SVGIG (reference sequence). In DNA, the CDR3 is TGTGCCTGGAGTGACAGGGGGTTATGGCAGTACTTC. Amino acid sequence: CAWSDRGLWQYF. Variable domain in full (rest from reference TRBV30 and TRBJ2-7): SQTIHQWPATLVQPVGSPLSLECTVEGTSNPNLYWYRQAAGRGLQLLFYSVGIGQISSEVPQNLSASRPQDRQFILSSKKLLLSDSGFYLCAWSDRGLWQYFGPGTRLTVT.

A few counts support this clone. This chain connects TRBV2 to TRBJ1-5; no definite D call. V was clipped by 6 bases and J by 4 bases, with 13 bases between them. This CDR3 spans 14 amino acids. Germline V gene lookup returns CDR1 SNHLY and CDR2 FYNNEI. The CDR3 loop is CASRGISGNQPQHF. For the CDR3, the DNA is TGTGCCAGCAGGGGTATTTCAGGAAATCAGCCCCAGCATTTT. The whole variable domain, filled in from reference TRBV2 and TRBJ1-5, reads EPEVTQTPSHQVTQMGQEVILRCVPISNHLYFYWYRQILGQKVEFLVSFYNNEISEKSEIFDDQFSVERPDGSNFTLKIRSTKLEDSAMYFCASRGISGNQPQHFGDGTRLSIL.